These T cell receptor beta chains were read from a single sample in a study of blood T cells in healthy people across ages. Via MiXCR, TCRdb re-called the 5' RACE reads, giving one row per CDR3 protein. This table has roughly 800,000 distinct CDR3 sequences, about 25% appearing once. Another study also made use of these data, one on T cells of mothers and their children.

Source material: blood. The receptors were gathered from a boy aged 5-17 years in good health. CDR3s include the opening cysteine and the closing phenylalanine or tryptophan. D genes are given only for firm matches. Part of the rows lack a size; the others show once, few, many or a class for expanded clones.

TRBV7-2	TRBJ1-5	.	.	TGTGCCAGCAGCTTTTTTACGTCCTCAAAACATCAGCCCCAGCATTTT	CASSFFTSSKHQPQHF
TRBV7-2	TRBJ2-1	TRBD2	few	TGTGCCATCAATCTCCGGACTAGTGTCATCAATGAGCAGTTCTTC	CAINLRTSVINEQFF
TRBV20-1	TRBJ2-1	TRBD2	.	TGCAATGCTAGAGATCGTTCGACTAGCGGGCCGTACAATGAGCAGTTCTTC	CNARDRSTSGPYNEQFF
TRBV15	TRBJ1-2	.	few	TGTGCCACCAGCAGAGAACTTGGTAACTATGGCTACACCTTC	CATSRELGNYGYTF
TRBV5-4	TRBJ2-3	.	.	TGTGCCAGCACCGACGACAGGGATACGCAGTATTTT	CASTDDRDTQYF
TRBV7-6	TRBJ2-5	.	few	TGTGCCAGCAGCTCGACCCTACTACCCGAAGAGACCCAGTACTTC	CASSSTLLPEETQYF
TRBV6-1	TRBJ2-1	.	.	TGTGCCAGCAATCATTTCCCCCCGGAGCAGTTCTTC	CASNHFPPEQFF
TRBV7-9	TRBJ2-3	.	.	TGTGCCAGCAGCTACGCCGAAACAGGTCCCAGCACAGATACGCAGTATTTT	CASSYAETGPSTDTQYF
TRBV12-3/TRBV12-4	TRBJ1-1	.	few	TGTGCCAGCAGTTGGGACGGTCTCACTGGAGCTTTCTTT	CASSWDGLTGAFF
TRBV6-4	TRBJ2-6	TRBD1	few	TGTGCCAGCAGGGGGACAGCCTGCTACTCTGGGGCCAACGTCCTGACTTTC	CASRGTACYSGANVLTF
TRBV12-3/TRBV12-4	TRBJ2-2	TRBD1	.	TGCGCCAGCAGCCCCACCGGGACAGGGTTCACCGGGGAGCTGTTTTTT	CASSPTGTGFTGELFF
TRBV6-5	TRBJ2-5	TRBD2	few	TGTGCCAGCAGTTACTCGAGGCTAGCGGGGGGCACGTTGGAGACCCAGTACTTC	CASSYSRLAGGTLETQYF
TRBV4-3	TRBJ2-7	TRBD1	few	TGCGCCAGCAGCTACTACTACGACCGGGACAGGGGGCCGCTTTCCTACGAGCAGTACTTC	CASSYYYDRDRGPLSYEQYF